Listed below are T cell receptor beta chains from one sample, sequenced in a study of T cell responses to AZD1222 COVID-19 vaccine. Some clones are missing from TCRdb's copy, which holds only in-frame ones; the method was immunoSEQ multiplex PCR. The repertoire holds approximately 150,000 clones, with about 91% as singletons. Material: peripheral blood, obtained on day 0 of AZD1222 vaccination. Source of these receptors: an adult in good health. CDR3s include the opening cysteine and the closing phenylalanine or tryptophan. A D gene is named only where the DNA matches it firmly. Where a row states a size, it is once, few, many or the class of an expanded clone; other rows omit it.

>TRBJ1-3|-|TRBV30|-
TGTGCCTGGAGTCCAGGGATCAGTTATGGCACCATATATTTT
CAWSPGISYGTIYF
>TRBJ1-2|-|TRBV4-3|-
TGCGCCAGCAGCCAGACCTCAACAGGTTTTTATGGCTACACCTTC
CASSQTSTGFYGYTF
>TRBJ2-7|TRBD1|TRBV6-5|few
TGTGCCAGCAGTTACTCCGGGACAGGGCCTTACGAGCAGTACTTC
CASSYSGTGPYEQYF
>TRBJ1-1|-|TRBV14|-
TGTGCCAGCAGCCTTGCAGGGGTGATCACTGAAGCTTTCTTT
CASSLAGVITEAFF
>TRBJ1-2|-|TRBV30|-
TGTGCCTGGAAGGCAAACTATGGCTACACCTTC
CAWKANYGYTF
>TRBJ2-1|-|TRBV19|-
TGTGCCAGTAGTATGCTCAGCTACAATGAGCAGTTCTTC
CASSMLSYNEQFF
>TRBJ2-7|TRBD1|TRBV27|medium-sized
TGTGCCAGCAGCCTCCAGGGGGCCAACTACGAGCAGTACTTC
CASSLQGANYEQYF
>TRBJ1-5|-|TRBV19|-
TGTGCCAGTAGTATTGCCGGGTTGGGGCCCCAGCATTTT
CASSIAGLGPQHF
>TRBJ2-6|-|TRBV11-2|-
TGTGCCAGCAGCTCCTGGGACTCTGGGGCCAACGTCCTGACTTTC
CASSSWDSGANVLTF
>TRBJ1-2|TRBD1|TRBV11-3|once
TGTGCCAGCAGCCCGGGGAGGGGGCGTTTTAACTATGGCTACACCTTC
CASSPGRGRFNYGYTF
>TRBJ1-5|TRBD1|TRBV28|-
TGTGCCAGCAGCCTCCGGACAGGGTTGAGTCAGCCCCAGCATTTT
CASSLRTGLSQPQHF
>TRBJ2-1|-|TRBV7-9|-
TGTGCCAGCAGCCTCGTGAGGCATGAGCAGTTCTTC
CASSLVRHEQFF
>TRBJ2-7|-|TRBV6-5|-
TGTGCCAGCAGTTCCCCGACACGCTCCTACGAGCAGTACTTC
CASSSPTRSYEQYF
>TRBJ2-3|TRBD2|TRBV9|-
TGTGCCAGCAGCCTAGCGGGGGGCACAGATACGCAGTATTTT
CASSLAGGTDTQYF
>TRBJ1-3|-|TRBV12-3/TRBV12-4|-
TGTGCCAGCACCACTGGGTTTATCAACACCATATATTTT
CASTTGFINTIYF
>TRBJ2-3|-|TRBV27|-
TGTGCCAGCAGTTGGGGGCGGGATTCAGATACGCAGTATTTT
CASSWGRDSDTQYF
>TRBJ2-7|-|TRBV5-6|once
TGTGCCAGCAGCTTGGGGCGGGCCTACGAGCAGTACTTC
CASSLGRAYEQYF
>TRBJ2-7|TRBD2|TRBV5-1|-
TGCGCCAGCAGCTCCTTAGCGGGAGGGAGCTCCTACGAGCAGTACTTC
CASSSLAGGSSYEQYF
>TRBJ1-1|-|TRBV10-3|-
TGTGCCATCAGTGTGGGGACGGCGAACACTGAAGCTTTCTTT
CAISVGTANTEAFF
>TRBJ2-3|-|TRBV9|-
TGTGCCAGCAGCGTAGGTACCCGGGTGGATACGCAGTATTTT
CASSVGTRVDTQYF
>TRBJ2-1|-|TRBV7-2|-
TGTGCCAGCAGCCAGCGGGGGGGACAGGGGGAGCAGTTCTTC
CASSQRGGQGEQFF
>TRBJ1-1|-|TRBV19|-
TGTGCCAGTAGTATTTTTCCGAACACTGAAGCTTTCTTT
CASSIFPNTEAFF
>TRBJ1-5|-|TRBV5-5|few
TGTGCCAGCAGCTTAGCTGACAGCCTCAATCAGCCCCAGCATTTT
CASSLADSLNQPQHF
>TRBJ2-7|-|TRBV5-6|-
TGTGCCAGCAGCTACCCGGGACTCGGCTACGAGCAGTACTTC
CASSYPGLGYEQYF
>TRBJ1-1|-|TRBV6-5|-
TGTGCCAGCAGGGCCTGGGGGGCGCAGGCCACTGAAGCTTTCTTT
CASRAWGAQATEAFF
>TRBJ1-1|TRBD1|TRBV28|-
TGTGCCAGCATATCGGGACAGTCTGAAGCTTTCTTT
CASISGQSEAFF
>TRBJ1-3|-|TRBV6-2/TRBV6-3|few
TGTGCCAGCAGTTACTCCCACAGGCGACCCTCTGGAAACACCATATATTTT
CASSYSHRRPSGNTIYF
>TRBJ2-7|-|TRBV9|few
TGTGCCAGACGTGATCCTGGCCTCGAGCAGTACTTC
CARRDPGLEQYF
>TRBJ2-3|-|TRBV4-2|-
TGTGCCAGCAGCCGGGACCCCTCAGATACGCAGTATTTT
CASSRDPSDTQYF
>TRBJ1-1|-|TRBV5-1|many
TGCGCCAGCAGCCAAGTTAAAGACCCCCGGGGCACTGAAGCTTTCTTT
CASSQVKDPRGTEAFF
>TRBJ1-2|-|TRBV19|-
TGTGCCAGTGGGGACGGGGACTATGGCTACACCTTC
CASGDGDYGYTF
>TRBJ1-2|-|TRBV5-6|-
TGTGCCAGCAGCTTAGGGCAGACCTATGGCTACACCTTC
CASSLGQTYGYTF
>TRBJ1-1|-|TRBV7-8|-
TGTGCCAGCAGCCCCCTGGACAGATTGAACACTGAAGCTTTCTTT
CASSPLDRLNTEAFF
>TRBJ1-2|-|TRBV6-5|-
TGTGCCAGCACCCCCGGGACAAACCATAACTATGGCTACACCTTC
CASTPGTNHNYGYTF
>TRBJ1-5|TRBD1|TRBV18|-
TGTGCCAGCTCACCCCCAGGGGGCCGTCAGCCCCAGCATTTT
CASSPPGGRQPQHF
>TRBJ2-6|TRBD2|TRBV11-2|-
TGTGCCAGCAGCCCGCGGACTAGCGGGAGCTTTGGGGCCAACGTCCTGACTTTC
CASSPRTSGSFGANVLTF
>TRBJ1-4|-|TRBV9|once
TGTGCCAGCAGCTACGGGACTTCTCGAGAAGGGCTGTTTTTT
CASSYGTSREGLFF
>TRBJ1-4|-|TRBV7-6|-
TGTGCCAGCAGCTTAGCGCGAACCCTTGGGGAAAAACTGTTTTTT
CASSLARTLGEKLFF
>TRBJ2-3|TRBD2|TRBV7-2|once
TGTGCCAGCGCAGATTCTAGCGGGAGCCGGGATACGCAGTATTTT
CASADSSGSRDTQYF
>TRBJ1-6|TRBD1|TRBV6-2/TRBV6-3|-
TGTGCCAGCAGTCCCCGGGACAGGGAGAATTCACCCCTCCACTTT
CASSPRDRENSPLHF
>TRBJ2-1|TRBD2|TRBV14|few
TGTGCCAGCAGCCCCCGAGCGGGAGCCCAGTTCGGTGAGCAGTTCTTC
CASSPRAGAQFGEQFF
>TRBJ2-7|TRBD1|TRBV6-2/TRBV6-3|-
TGTGCCAGCAGTTACTGGGACAGGGGTTCTTTTAACGAGCAGTACTTC
CASSYWDRGSFNEQYF
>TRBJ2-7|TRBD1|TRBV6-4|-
TGTGCCAGCAGTGAGCGACAGGGGAGACTAATGTACGAGCAGTACTTC
CASSERQGRLMYEQYF
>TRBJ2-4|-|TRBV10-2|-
TGCGCCAGCAGTGAGGTTGAGCGGGAAAACATTCAGTACTTC
CASSEVERENIQYF
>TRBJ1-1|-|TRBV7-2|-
TGTGCCAGCATTTTAACCAGGAACACTGAAGCTTTCTTT
CASILTRNTEAFF
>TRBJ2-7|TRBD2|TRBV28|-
TGTGCCAGCAGTCTCCAGGCTCTAGCGGTCGGTGCCTACGAGCAGTACTTC
CASSLQALAVGAYEQYF
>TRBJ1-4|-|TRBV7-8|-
TGTGCCAGCAGCGAGGGCGGGACGGGACCAAATGAAAAACTGTTTTTT
CASSEGGTGPNEKLFF
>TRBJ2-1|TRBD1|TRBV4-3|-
TGCGCCAGCAGCCAAGATATCCAGGGGGCATACAATGAGCAGTTCTTC
CASSQDIQGAYNEQFF
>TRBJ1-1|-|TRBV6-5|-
TGTGCCAGCAGTCAACCCGCAGGGGTTTACACTGAAGCTTTCTTT
CASSQPAGVYTEAFF
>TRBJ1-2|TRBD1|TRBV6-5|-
TGTGCCAGCCGGGACAGGATTAAGGGCTACACCTTC
CASRDRIKGYTF
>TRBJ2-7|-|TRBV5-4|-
TGTGCCAGCACGTCACGCGGAGGGGGTCGCGAGCAGTACTTC
CASTSRGGGREQYF
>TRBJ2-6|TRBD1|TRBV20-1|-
TGCAGTGCTAGTGCCCGGACAGGGGGGTCTGGGGCCAACGTCCTGACTTTC
CSASARTGGSGANVLTF
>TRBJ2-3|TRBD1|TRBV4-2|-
TGTGCCAGCAGCCAAGGCGACAGGGCAGATACGCAGTATTTT
CASSQGDRADTQYF
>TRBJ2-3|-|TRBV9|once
TGTGCCAGCAGCGTACGGGGAGGAAGCACAGATACGCAGTATTTT
CASSVRGGSTDTQYF
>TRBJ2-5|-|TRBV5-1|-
TGCGCCAGCAGCTTGGCTCTTATGGAGACCCAGTACTTC
CASSLALMETQYF